This T cell receptor (beta chain) was sequenced during a study of blood T cell repertoires in COVID-19. V was shortened by 0 bases and J by 4 bases, with 12 bases between the two germline ends. This CDR3 comprises 15 residues. Germline CDR1 reads SGDLS; CDR2 reads YYNGEE. Assay: immunoSEQ multiplex PCR; the TCRdb copy retains only in-frame clones and omits some. The data show roughly 240,000 clones, roughly 85% seen once. The study recruited exposed participants who had met a COVID-19 case within 2 weeks before entry. The sequencing input was PBMCs or T cells enriched from blood (not recorded which). The sequence derives from a woman in her forties who had been exposed to COVID-19. J is TRBJ2-3 and V is TRBV9; a weak D match, TRBD1 (5 bases). The CDR3 sequence: CASSVAAGMADTQYF. The DNA of the CDR3 is TGTGCCAGCAGCGTAGCGGCAGGGATGGCAGATACGCAGTATTTT.